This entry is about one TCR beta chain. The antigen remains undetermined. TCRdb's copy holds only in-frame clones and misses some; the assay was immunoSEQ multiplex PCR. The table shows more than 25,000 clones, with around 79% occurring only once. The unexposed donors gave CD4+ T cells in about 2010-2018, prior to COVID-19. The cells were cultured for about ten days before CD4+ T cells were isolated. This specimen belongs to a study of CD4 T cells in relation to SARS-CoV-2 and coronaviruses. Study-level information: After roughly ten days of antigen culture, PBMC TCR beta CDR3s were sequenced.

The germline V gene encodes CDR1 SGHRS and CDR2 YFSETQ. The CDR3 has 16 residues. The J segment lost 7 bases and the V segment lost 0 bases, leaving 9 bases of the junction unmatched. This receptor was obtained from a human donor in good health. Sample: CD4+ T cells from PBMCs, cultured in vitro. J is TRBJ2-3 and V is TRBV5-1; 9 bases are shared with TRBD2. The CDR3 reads CASSLAGASGGNTQYF. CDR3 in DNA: TGCGCCAGCAGCTTGGCCGGGGCGAGCGGGGGGAATACGCAGTATTTT.